The next 27 T cell receptor beta chains were all read from a single sample in a study of beta chain features in type 1 diabetes. The isolated RNA, all of it, was reverse transcribed, so expressed TCRB transcripts were what got sequenced. This table comes from immunoSEQ multiplex PCR, and its TCRdb copy is limited to in-frame clones, with some not included. Altogether around 290,000 clones are present, 8% being singletons, with the ten largest covering approximately 0.99%. Sequenced sample: central memory CD4+ T cells from blood. Receptors originate from a woman younger than 35 in good health.

The table lists this clone with many counts. In DNA, the CDR3 is TGTGCCAGCACAAAAACAGGGAATGAGCAGTTCTTC. This sequence encodes CASTKTGNEQFF. The rearrangement joins TRBV27 to TRBJ2-1; weak D call: TRBD1 (6 bases). This CDR3 has 12 residues. CDR1 and CDR2 (germline): MNHEY, SMNVEV (reference sequence). With 7 bases removed from V and 7 bases from J, the gap between germline ends came to 11 bases.

This clone was detected only a few times. The V and J genes are TRBV2 and TRBJ1-1, with D hard to call. The CDR3 consists of 13 residues. Germline values: CDR1 SNHLY, CDR2 FYNNEI. V lost 8 bases to trimming and J lost 2 bases, with 12 bases between them. The CDR3 DNA reads as TGTGCCAGCCAATCCGGGGTAAACACTGAAGCTTTCTTT. Translated, it gives CASQSGVNTEAFF.

The chain is built from TRBV5-1 and TRBJ2-7; D not certain. Germline CDR1 SGHRS, CDR2 YFSETQ. Trimming removed 1 base at V and 4 bases at J, with 9 bases between. The CDR3 spans 13 residues. CDR3 residues: CASSLNGWYEQYF. In nucleotides, the CDR3 is TGCGCCAGCAGCTTGAACGGATGGTACGAGCAGTACTTC.

The genes are TRBV9 and TRBJ1-5; D unresolved. Germline V gives CDR1 SGDLS, CDR2 YYNGEE. V lost 0 bases and J lost 4, with 20 bases in between. CDR3 length: 18 residues. The CDR3 loop reads CASSVESRRVAVNQPQHF. The DNA for the CDR3 is TGTGCCAGCAGCGTAGAATCTCGGCGGGTGGCTGTGAATCAGCCCCAGCATTTT.

V usage is TRBV11-1 and J usage is TRBJ2-3; perhaps TRBD2 as D (5 bases). Between the trimmed V and J ends, which lost 1 base and 0 bases, there was a span of 8 bases. This CDR3 contains 15 residues. Germline values: CDR1 SGHAT, CDR2 FQDESV (reference sequence). In DNA, the CDR3 is TGTGCCAGCAGCTTAGGACTACCCAGCACAGATACGCAGTATTTT. This translates into CASSLGLPSTDTQYF.

This clone was found a few times. The chain carries TRBV6-6 and TRBJ2-5; possible D gene TRBD1, 6 bases. This CDR3 is 12 amino acids long. Germline values: CDR1 MNHNY, CDR2 SVGAGI (reference sequence). The V end lost 7 bases, the J end lost 5 bases, and 11 bases lay between the germline ends. The CDR3 sequence is CASMTGYETQYF. Here the CDR3 DNA reads TGTGCCAGCATGACAGGTTATGAGACCCAGTACTTC.

There are many counts of this clone. The V call is TRBV7-8, the J call TRBJ2-7; unclear D gene. V was shortened by 2 bases and J by 6 bases, with 11 bases between the two germline ends. CDR1 is SGHVS and CDR2 is FQNEAQ in the germline V gene. There are 13 residues in the CDR3. CDR3 bases: TGTGCCAGCAGCTTAAATCGTGAGCGCGAGCAGTACTTC. Residues: CASSLNREREQYF. Complete variable domain (other parts from reference TRBV7-8 and TRBJ2-7): GAGVSQSPRYKVAKRGQDVALRCDPISGHVSLFWYQQALGQGPEFLTYFQNEAQLDKSGLPSDRFFAERPEGSVSTLKIQRTQQEDSAVYLCASSLNREREQYFGPGTRLTVT.

There are a few counts of this clone. The J gene is TRBJ2-3, the V gene TRBV7-2, with D unresolved. Germline assignment: CDR1 SGHTA and CDR2 FQGNSA. Trimming took off 3 bases at V and 7 bases at J, with 14 bases between the two ends. The CDR3 length is 14 residues. This CDR3 reads CASSLSGQSHTQYF. Here the CDR3 DNA reads TGTGCCAGCAGCTTGTCGGGTCAATCCCATACGCAGTATTTT.

This chain joins TRBV25-1 and TRBJ2-7, with TRBD1 identical over 9 bases. Germline CDR1 and CDR2: MGHDK and SYGVNS. Germline trimming cut 2 bases from V and 3 bases from J; bases unmatched to any gene: 2. The length of the CDR3 is 14 residues. CDR3 region: CASSEDRGSYEQYF. In DNA, the CDR3 is TGTGCCAGCAGTGAAGACAGGGGGAGCTACGAGCAGTACTTC.

The table lists this clone with a few counts. The gene calls are TRBV18 and TRBJ1-1; D is ambiguous. The CDR3 spans 15 residues. Germline assignment: CDR1 KGHSH and CDR2 LQKENI. The ends were cut back, 6 bases at V and 1 base at J, with 15 bases in the middle. The CDR3: CASSNLGQENTEAFF. Written as DNA, the CDR3 is TGTGCCAGCTCGAATCTAGGGCAGGAGAACACTGAAGCTTTCTTT.

The V and J genes are TRBV18 and TRBJ1-1; TRBD1 matches at 11 bases. The V and J ends lost 5 bases and 2 bases, in that order; junction bases with no gene match: 4. The germline CDR1 and CDR2 sequences are KGHSH and LQKENI. This CDR3 region has 15 residues. CDR3: CASSGQGATNTEAFF. The DNA of the CDR3 is TGTGCCAGCTCAGGACAGGGGGCGACTAACACTGAAGCTTTCTTT.

The CDR3 nucleotides read TGTGCCAGCAGCACCGGGGGGACCCAGTACTTC. It encodes CASSTGGTQYF. This chain uses TRBV27 with TRBJ2-5, with D maybe TRBD2 (6 bases). With 6 bases removed from V and 7 bases from J, the gap between germline ends came to 9 bases. Germline V gene lookup returns CDR1 MNHEY and CDR2 SMNVEV (reference sequence). CDR3 length: 11 amino acids.

This clone was counted at least ten times. The chain couples TRBV28 to TRBJ2-7; D is possibly TRBD2 (5 bases). V lost 3 bases to trimming and J lost 1 base, with 10 bases between them. The length of the CDR3 is 14 residues. Per the germline V gene, CDR1 is MDHEN and CDR2 is SYDVKM. The CDR3 spells CASSFQRYSYEQYF. The DNA of the CDR3 is TGTGCCAGCAGTTTTCAGCGGTATTCCTACGAGCAGTACTTC.

The V and J genes are TRBV28 and TRBJ1-2; possible D gene TRBD1, 5 bases. Germline V lookup: CDR1 MDHEN, CDR2 SYDVKM. Trimming shortened V by 2 bases and J by 4 bases, and 14 bases separated the two germline ends. The CDR3 loop spans 15 amino acids. The CDR3 bases are TGTGCCAGCAGTTTAGGATCCTTTGGGGGCTATGGCTACACCTTC. Residues: CASSLGSFGGYGYTF.

This clone was counted only a few times. Other DNA sequences within the sample encode an identical CDR3. The gene calls are TRBV7-2 and TRBJ1-1; no firm D call. Per the germline V gene, CDR1 is SGHTA and CDR2 is FQGNSA. The germline V and J ends were trimmed by 5 bases and 1 base, with 8 bases remaining between them. The CDR3 contains 13 residues. The CDR3 region has the DNA TGTGCCAGCAGCCCCAGCGGGAACACTGAAGCTTTCTTT. It translates to CASSPSGNTEAFF.

For this clone: This may stem from a read error, because a much larger clone lies one nucleotide away. Other DNA sequences of this sample code for an identical CDR3. The chain links TRBV6-6 to TRBJ1-2; 7 nucleotides match TRBD1. V dropped 6 bases and J dropped 3; count of bases not matched to a gene: 4. Germline V lookup: CDR1 MNHNY, CDR2 SVGAGI (reference sequence). CDR3 size: 13 residues. The CDR3 reads CASSPTGDYGYTF. The DNA of the CDR3 is TGTGCCAGCAGCCCTACAGGGGACTATGGCTACACCTTC.

This clone has ten or more counts. The chain uses TRBV5-6 and TRBJ1-5; D not certain. Germline CDR1 SGHDT, CDR2 YYEEEE. Trimming removed 4 bases at V and 9 bases at J, with 17 bases between. The CDR3 is 14 residues long. CDR3 bases: TGTGCCAGCAGCGATAGACGGTTTCCGTTGCCCCAGCATTTT. Its translation is CASSDRRFPLPQHF.

Note on this clone: This probably arose from a read error, given a far larger clone one base away. The genes are TRBV7-6 and TRBJ2-3; D uncertain. Between the trimmed V and J ends, which lost 1 base and 5 bases, there was a span of 1 base. Germline CDR1 SGHVS, CDR2 FNYEAQ. This CDR3 has 11 amino acids. CDR3 nucleotides: TGTGCCAGCAGCTTAGTAGATACGCAGTATTTT. Its protein is CASSLVDTQYF.

CDR3 protein: CASSIRTSEAFF. CDR3 DNA sequence: TGTGCCAGCAGCATCCGGACATCTGAAGCTTTCTTT. The chain carries TRBV5-6 and TRBJ1-1; tentatively, D is TRBD1 (5 bases). Trimming stripped 4 bases from V and 6 bases from J, with 10 bases between. Germline V gives CDR1 SGHDT, CDR2 YYEEEE. This CDR3 has 12 residues.

This rearrangement joins TRBV27 to TRBJ2-7; 8 positions agree with TRBD1. This CDR3 comprises 14 residues. V lost 5 bases to trimming and J lost 5 bases; unmatched junction nucleotides: 8. Germline CDR1 MNHEY, CDR2 SMNVEV (reference sequence). The CDR3 protein is CASSTRTGRNEQYF. CDR3 in DNA: TGTGCCAGCAGTACGAGGACAGGGAGAAACGAGCAGTACTTC.

This clone has more than one count but fewer than ten. The chain has TRBV6-6 and TRBJ1-6; D unclear. This CDR3 is built from 15 residues. CDR1 is MNHNY, CDR2 SVGAGI, per germline (reference sequence). Trimming took 5 bases from V and 9 from J, leaving 17 bases between them. CDR3 sequence: CASSPSTGWGSPLHF. For the CDR3, the DNA is TGTGCCAGCAGTCCCTCGACGGGGTGGGGTTCACCCCTCCACTTT.

The chain recombines TRBV5-6 with TRBJ1-2; D gene uncertain. The germline CDR1 and CDR2 sequences are SGHDT and YYEEEE. There are 13 residues in the CDR3. Trimming left V 4 bases short and J 5 bases short, with 12 bases between. The CDR3 DNA reads as TGTGCCAGCAGCGCCGGGCCCCGGTATGGCTACACCTTC. As protein: CASSAGPRYGYTF. Looking up the rest from reference TRBV5-6 and TRBJ1-2 gives the full variable domain: DAGVTQSPTHLIKTRGQQVTLRCSPKSGHDTVSWYQQALGQGPQFIFQYYEEEERQRGNFPDRFSGHQFPNYSSELNVNALLLGDSALYLCASSAGPRYGYTFGSGTRLTVV.

V and J are TRBV5-4 and TRBJ2-4, with 10 bases matching TRBD1. The CDR3 contains 15 residues. Losses at the gene ends were 4 bases for V and 3 bases for J; bases not matched to a gene: 4. Germline V gene sequence: CDR1 SGHNT, CDR2 YYREEE (reference sequence). The CDR3 DNA is TGTGCCAGCAGCCCGGGACAGGGGATCAAAAACATTCAGTACTTC. Residues: CASSPGQGIKNIQYF.

In nucleotides, the CDR3 is TGTGCCAGCACTATGGACAGGAGGCCCTACGAGCAGTACTTC. It codes for CASTMDRRPYEQYF. The chain employs TRBV6-1 and TRBJ2-7, with 7 bases identical to TRBD1. CDR1 MNHNS and CDR2 SASEGT come from the germline V gene. V lost 7 bases, J lost 2 bases, and 8 bases stayed unmatched. This CDR3 comprises 14 residues.

The chain carries TRBV4-1 and TRBJ2-1; TRBD2 agrees at 7 bases. CDR1 is MGHRA, CDR2 YSYEKL, per germline. This CDR3 has 15 residues. J lost 6 bases, V lost 1 base, and 6 bases had no gene match. CDR3 nucleotide sequence: TGCGCCAGCAGCCAAGCAGGACTAGTTGCCAATGAGCAGTTCTTC. It encodes CASSQAGLVANEQFF.

This clone has only a few counts. The chain joins TRBV19 to TRBJ1-1; 10 nucleotides align to TRBD1. V lost 6 bases and J lost 3; bases outside the gene matches: 7. This CDR3 contains 15 residues. Per the germline V gene, CDR1 is LNHDA and CDR2 is SQIVND (reference sequence). The CDR3 sequence: CASRPRTGGYTEAFF. As DNA, the CDR3 is TGTGCCAGTAGGCCGAGGACAGGGGGATACACTGAAGCTTTCTTT.

This clone turned up a few times. The V call is TRBV11-3, the J call TRBJ2-1; D remains ambiguous. This CDR3 has 13 residues. The V and J ends lost 5 bases and 7 bases respectively, with 12 bases between them. Germline values: CDR1 SGHNT, CDR2 YENEEA. CDR3 bases: TGTGCCAGCAGCCCTCTCATGGGAAATGAGCAGTTCTTC. As protein: CASSPLMGNEQFF.